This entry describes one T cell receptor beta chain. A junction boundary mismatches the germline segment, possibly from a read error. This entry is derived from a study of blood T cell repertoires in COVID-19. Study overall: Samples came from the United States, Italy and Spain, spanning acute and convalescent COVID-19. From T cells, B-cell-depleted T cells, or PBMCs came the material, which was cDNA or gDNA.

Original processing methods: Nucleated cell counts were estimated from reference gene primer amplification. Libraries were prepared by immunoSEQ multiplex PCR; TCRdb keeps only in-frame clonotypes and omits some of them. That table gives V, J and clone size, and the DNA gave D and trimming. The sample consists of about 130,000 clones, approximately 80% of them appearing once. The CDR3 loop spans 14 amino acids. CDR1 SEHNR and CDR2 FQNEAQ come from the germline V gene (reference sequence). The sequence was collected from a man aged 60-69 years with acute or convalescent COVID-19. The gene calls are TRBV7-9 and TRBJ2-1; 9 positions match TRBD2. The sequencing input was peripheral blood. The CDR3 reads CSSGRPISYNEQFF. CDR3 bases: TGTTCCAGCGGGAGGCCAATTTCCTACAATGAGCAGTTCTTC. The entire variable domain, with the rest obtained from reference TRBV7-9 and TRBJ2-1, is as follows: DTGVSQNPRHKITKRGQNVTFRCDPISEHNRLYWYRQTLGQGPEFLTYFQNEAQLEKSRLLSDRFSAERPKGSFSTLEIQRTEQGDSAMYLCSSGRPISYNEQFFGPGTRLTVL.